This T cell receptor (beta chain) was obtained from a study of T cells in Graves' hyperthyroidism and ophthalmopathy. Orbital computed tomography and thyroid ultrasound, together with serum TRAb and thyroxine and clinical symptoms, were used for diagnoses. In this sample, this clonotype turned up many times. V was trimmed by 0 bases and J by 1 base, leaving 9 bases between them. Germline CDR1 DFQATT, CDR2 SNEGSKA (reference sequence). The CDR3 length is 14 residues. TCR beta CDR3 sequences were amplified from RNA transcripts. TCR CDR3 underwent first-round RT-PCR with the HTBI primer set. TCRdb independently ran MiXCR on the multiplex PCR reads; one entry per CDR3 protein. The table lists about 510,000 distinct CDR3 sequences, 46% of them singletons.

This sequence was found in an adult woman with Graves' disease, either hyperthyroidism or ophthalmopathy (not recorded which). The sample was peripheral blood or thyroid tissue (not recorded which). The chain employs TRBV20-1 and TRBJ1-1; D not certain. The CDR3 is CSARDGLGNTEAFF. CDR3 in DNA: TGCAGTGCTAGAGATGGCCTCGGGAACACTGAAGCTTTCTTT.